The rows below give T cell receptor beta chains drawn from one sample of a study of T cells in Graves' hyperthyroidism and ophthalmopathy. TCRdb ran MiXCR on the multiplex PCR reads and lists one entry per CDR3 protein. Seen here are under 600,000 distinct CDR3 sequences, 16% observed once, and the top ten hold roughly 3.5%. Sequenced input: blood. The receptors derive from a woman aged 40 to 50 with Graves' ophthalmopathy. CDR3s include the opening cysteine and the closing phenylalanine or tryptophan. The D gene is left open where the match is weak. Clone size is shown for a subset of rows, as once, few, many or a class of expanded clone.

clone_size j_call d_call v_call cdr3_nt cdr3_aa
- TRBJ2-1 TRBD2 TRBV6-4 TGTGCCAGCAGTTCTACAGCGGGGGATTACGATGAGCAGTTCTTC CASSSTAGDYDEQFF
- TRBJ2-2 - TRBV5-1 TGCGCCAGCAGATTGACTAGTCCGAACACCGGGGAGCTGTTTTTT CASRLTSPNTGELFF
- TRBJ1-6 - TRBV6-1 TGTGCCGGCGGGGTTCCCTATAATTCACCCCTCCACTTT CAGGVPYNSPLHF
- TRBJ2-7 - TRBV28 TGTGCCAGCAGTTTATTACGTGGACATGGGGAGCAGTACTTC CASSLLRGHGEQYF
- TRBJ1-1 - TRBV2 TGTGCCAGCAGTAACCGGACTGGCACTGAAGCTTTCTTT CASSNRTGTEAFF
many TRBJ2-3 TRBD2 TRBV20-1 TGCAGTGCCGGGACTAGCGGGAGAATGGGGCCTAGCACAGATACGCAGTATTTT CSAGTSGRMGPSTDTQYF
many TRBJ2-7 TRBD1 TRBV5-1 TGTGCCAGCAGTTCCGGGACAGGTGCTTACGAGCAGTACTTC CASSSGTGAYEQYF
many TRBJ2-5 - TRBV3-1 TGTGCCAGCAGCCAACGCCTCACTACCGAGACCCAGTACTTC CASSQRLTTETQYF
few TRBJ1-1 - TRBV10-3 TGTGCCATCAGCCCACAGGGATCGAACACTGAAGCTTTCTTT CAISPQGSNTEAFF
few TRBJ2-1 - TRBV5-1 TGCGCCAGCAGCTTGGCTGCAAACTCCTACAATGAGCAGTTCTTC CASSLAANSYNEQFF
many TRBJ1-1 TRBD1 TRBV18 TGTGCCAGCTCACAGGGACAGGGGGCGTCTGAAGCTTTCTTT CASSQGQGASEAFF
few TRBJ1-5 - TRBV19 TGTGCCAGTAGTGCGGAGGCTTATCAGCCCCAGCATTTT CASSAEAYQPQHF
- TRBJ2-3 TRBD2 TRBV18 TGTGCCAGCCCGCCGAGGACTAGCGGGGGCACAGATACGCAGTATTTT CASPPRTSGGTDTQYF
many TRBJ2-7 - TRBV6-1 TGTGCCAGCAGTGAAAGGATGGGAGGTCCCTACGAGCAGTACTTC CASSERMGGPYEQYF
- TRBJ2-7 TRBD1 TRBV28 TGTGCCAGCAGTTTGGACAGGGTTTATTCCGAGCAGTACTTC CASSLDRVYSEQYF
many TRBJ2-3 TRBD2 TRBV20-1 TGCAGTGCCCCCTTTGGCCCAGCGGGGGTGACTAGCACAGATACGCAGTATTTT CSAPFGPAGVTSTDTQYF
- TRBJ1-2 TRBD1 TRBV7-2 TGTGCCACTCCCCCGGCAGGGGGGAACTATGGCTACACCTTC CATPPAGGNYGYTF
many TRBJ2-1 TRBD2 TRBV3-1 TGTGCCAGCAGCCAAGATATAGCGGGAGGGAACAATGAGCAGTTCTTC CASSQDIAGGNNEQFF
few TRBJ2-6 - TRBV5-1 TGCGCCAGCAACCCGAACTCTGGGGCCAACGTCCTGACTTTC CASNPNSGANVLTF
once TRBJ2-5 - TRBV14 TGTGCCAGCAGCCAACGGTGGGGACCTCTCCAAGAGACCCAGTACTTC CASSQRWGPLQETQYF
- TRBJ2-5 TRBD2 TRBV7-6 TGTGCCAGCAGCTTAGAAACTAGCGGGGGCGAGACCCAGTACTTC CASSLETSGGETQYF
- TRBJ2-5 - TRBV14 TGTGCCAGCAGCCAAGAAAGAGTGACAGGCCAAGAGACCCAGTACTTC CASSQERVTGQETQYF
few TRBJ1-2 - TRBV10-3 TGTGCCATCAGTGAGGCCGGGCGTTCGAGCTATGGCTACACCTTC CAISEAGRSSYGYTF
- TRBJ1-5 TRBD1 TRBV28 TGTGCCAGCCAGGGGGTGTTGGATCAGCCCCAGCATTTT CASQGVLDQPQHF